Below are 29 T cell receptor beta chains sequenced from a single sample in a study of human T cells and chemical hapten exposure (dated by TCRdb to the early 2020s). The library was generated by RACE. These reads were obtained on a NextSeq 500. TCRdb cleaned the public reads at Q25 with fastp, built clones with MiXCR and kept in-frame beta chains. Each record represents a unique CDR3 protein, reported with the most common genes and DNA among its rows. Recorded for this sample are more than 95,000 distinct CDR3 sequences; roughly 12% of them occurred a single time. The biggest ten clones account for about 1.4% of the sample. The sample's time point, from its label and the paper: patch test 1, 2 weeks after DPC sensitization. The treatment or condition label here, explained by the study, means: therapeutic diphenylcyclopropenone sensitization with weekly scalp DPC. This material consisted of whole blood, taken in connection with sensitization to the hapten diphenylcyclopropenone (DPC). These receptors were collected from a woman between 50 and 59 years old with alopecia areata. Some clones in this sample may be carry-over from other donors' samples.

The chain combines TRBV28 with TRBJ2-7; D is unclear. Germline V CDR1 and CDR2: MDHEN, SYDVKM. Deletions cut 10 bases from V and 6 bases from J, with 16 bases between. This CDR3 spans 12 amino acids. The CDR3 sequence: CATRLQWGEQYF. The CDR3 DNA sequence: TGTGCCACCCGTCTACAGTGGGGCGAGCAGTACTTC.

This clonotype was found a few times. The CDR3 does not end in the conserved phenylalanine or tryptophan, so this is likely a read error. It is unclear where the CDR3 begins or ends on the DNA, so no DNA is shown, and the CDR3 is as TCRdb lists it. The rearrangement links TRBV21-1 to TRBJ2-7; the table's D call, TRBD2, has no DNA check behind it. TRBV21-1 is marked as a pseudogene. The CDR3 sequence runs 11 residues, both termini included. CDR3 residues: CASSFNAGAAS.

This clonotype appeared many times. This CDR3 reads CASSPGLATPDTQYF. CDR3 nucleotides: TGTGCCAGCAGCCCGGGACTAGCGACCCCAGATACGCAGTATTTT. V and J are TRBV3-1 and TRBJ2-3; 10 nucleotides line up with TRBD2. This CDR3 contains 15 residues. CDR1 and CDR2 from the germline V gene are LGHDT and YNNKEL (reference sequence). The V segment lost 4 bases and the J segment 4 bases; nucleotides outside the gene matches: 5.

This clonotype was counted between two and nine times. The chain's CDR3 is CASSLTGEGGDQPQHF. As DNA, the CDR3 is TGCGCCAGCAGCTTGACAGGGGAGGGCGGGGATCAGCCCCAGCATTTT. The chain joins TRBV5-1 to TRBJ1-5; 7 nucleotides agree with TRBD1. This CDR3 contains 16 residues. The V gene end was trimmed by 1 base and the J gene end by 5 bases; junction bases not matched to a gene: 9. Per the germline V gene, CDR1 is SGHRS and CDR2 is YFSETQ.

This clonotype was observed at least ten times. The rearrangement uses TRBV12-3 or TRBV12-4 and TRBJ2-5; D is perhaps TRBD1 or TRBD2 (6 bases each). V lost 5 bases to trimming and J lost 3 bases, with 19 bases between them. This CDR3 spans 16 amino acids. Here the CDR3 DNA reads TGTGCCAGCAGTCCATACCTAGGGGGGTTTAAAGAGACCCAGTACTTC. As protein: CASSPYLGGFKETQYF.

This clonotype was observed at least ten times. This chain links TRBV11-2 with TRBJ2-4; D could derive from TRBD1 or TRBD2 (5 bases each). The CDR3 contains 14 residues. Germline V gene lookup returns CDR1 SGHAT and CDR2 FQNNGV. V shed 5 bases and J shed 4 bases, with 12 bases lying between them. CDR3 DNA: TGTGCCAGCAGCACCTGGGACGGAAAAAACATTCAGTACTTC. It translates to CASSTWDGKNIQYF.

This clonotype was counted between two and nine times. The genes are TRBV29-1 and TRBJ1-1; D unclear. This CDR3 has 10 amino acids. V lost 4 bases and J lost 7, with 7 bases in between. The germline V gene has CDR1 SQVTM and CDR2 ANQGSEA. CDR3 DNA sequence: TGCAGCGTTGCTCCGGGTGAAGCTTTCTTT. Encoded protein: CSVAPGEAFF. Full variable domain (missing parts from reference TRBV29-1 and TRBJ1-1): SAVISQKPSRDICQRGTSLTIQCQVDSQVTMMFWYRQQPGQSLTLIATANQGSEATYESGFVIDKFPISRPNLTFSTLTVSNMSPEDSSIYLCSVAPGEAFFGQGTRLTVV.

This clonotype was recorded a few times. CDR3 in DNA: TGTGCCACAAAACAAGATTCAAGCTCCTACGAGCAGTACTTC. Protein sequence: CATKQDSSSYEQYF. This chain uses TRBV10-3 with TRBJ2-7, with D unresolved. Germline CDR1 is ENHRY and CDR2 is SYGVKD. The V end lost 10 bases, the J end lost 0 bases, and 16 bases lay between the germline ends. The CDR3 consists of 14 residues.

This chain's CDR3 is CASSFGEGGNTEAFF. The CDR3 DNA reads as TGTGCCAGCAGTTTCGGCGAGGGCGGGAACACTGAAGCTTTCTTT. J is TRBJ1-1 and V is TRBV12-3 or TRBV12-4, with D unresolved. The CDR3 extends over 15 amino acids. V was cut by 3 bases and J by 1 base, with 12 bases left in between.

The sample holds a few counts of this clonotype. The chain combines TRBV7-9 with TRBJ2-1; D is perhaps TRBD2 (6 bases). The CDR3 runs to 15 residues. The V gene lost 5 bases and the J gene lost 0 bases, with 11 bases spanning the gap. Germline loops: CDR1 SEHNR, CDR2 FQNEAQ (reference sequence). The CDR3 bases are TGTGCCAGCAGCCGGGACTCGAGCTCCTACAATGAGCAGTTCTTC. Amino acids: CASSRDSSSYNEQFF.

This clonotype was counted between two and nine times. The rearrangement links TRBV14 to TRBJ2-6; D uncertain. The CDR3 consists of 16 residues. Trimming left V 3 bases short and J 0 bases short, with 9 bases between. CDR1 SGHDN and CDR2 FVKESK come from the germline V gene. CDR3 sequence (DNA): TGTGCCAGCAGCCATCGGATCTACTCTGGGGCCAACGTCCTGACTTTC. This encodes CASSHRIYSGANVLTF. Combining the CDR3 with reference TRBV14 and TRBJ2-6 gives the whole variable domain EAGVTQFPSHSVIEKGQTVTLRCDPISGHDNLYWYRRVMGKEIKFLLHFVKESKQDESGMPNNRFLAERTGGTYSTLKVQPAELEDSGVYFCASSHRIYSGANVLTFGAGSRLTVL.

This clonotype has a count of ten or more. The junction differs from germline at one of its ends, possibly a read error. V is TRBV18 and J is TRBJ1-5; D is unresolved. Germline assignment: CDR1 KGHSH and CDR2 LQKENI. CDR3 size: 15 residues. The CDR3 here is CASSPRAGPDQPQHF. The CDR3 DNA sequence: TGTGCCAGCTCCCCACGGGCAGGTCCCGATCAGCCCCAGCATTTT.

This clonotype was detected a few times. J is TRBJ1-2 and V is TRBV18; 9 bases match TRBD1. Looked up from germline, CDR1 is KGHSH and CDR2 is LQKENI. The CDR3 length is 12 residues. V dropped 8 bases and J dropped 6; count of bases not matched to a gene: 4. CDR3 amino acids: CASPTGGDGYTF. The CDR3 region has the DNA TGTGCCAGCCCGACAGGGGGAGATGGCTACACCTTC.

In its sample, this clonotype was seen many times. The CDR3 coding sequence is TGTGCCAGCAGTGAATGGGGGGCGGCGAACACCGGGGAGCTGTTTTTT. This translates into CASSEWGAANTGELFF. The chain uses TRBV2 and TRBJ2-2; D may correspond to TRBD1 or TRBD2 (6 bases each). Per the germline V gene, CDR1 is SNHLY and CDR2 is FYNNEI. The length of the CDR3 is 16 residues. V lost 2 bases and J 0 bases, leaving 10 bases between the germline ends.

The chain has TRBV6-2 or TRBV6-3 and TRBJ2-3; 7 bases map to TRBD2. Per germline, CDR1 MNHEY and CDR2 SVGEGT. The CDR3 extends over 14 amino acids. V shed 5 bases, J shed 2 bases, and the junction held 4 bases outside the gene matches. The CDR3 DNA follows: TGTGCCAGCAGTGGGGGGGGTTACACAGATACGCAGTATTTT. Translated: CASSGGGYTDTQYF.

This clonotype was seen once. CDR3 residues: CASSLFATNEKLFF. The CDR3 DNA reads TGCGCCAGCAGCTTATTCGCAACTAATGAAAAACTGTTTTTT. The genes are TRBV5-1 and TRBJ1-4; D is unresolved. CDR3 length equals 14 residues. The V gene lost 2 bases and the J gene lost 0 bases, with 5 bases spanning the gap. Germline-derived CDR1 and CDR2 are SGHRS and YFSETQ.

This clonotype was counted between two and nine times. V and J are TRBV20-1 and TRBJ2-3; TRBD2 agrees at 8 bases. The germline gives CDR1 DFQATT, CDR2 SNEGSKA (reference sequence). CDR3 length: 14 residues. V gave up 8 bases and J gave up 2 bases; unmatched junction bases: 9. The CDR3: CSQGKRGSTDTQYF. In DNA, the CDR3 is TGCAGTCAGGGAAAGCGGGGGTCCACAGATACGCAGTATTTT.

This clonotype was counted at least ten times. The chain employs TRBV3-1 and TRBJ2-3; D gene uncertain. CDR3 size: 16 residues. Germline CDR1 and CDR2: LGHDT and YNNKEL (reference sequence). V shed 1 base and J shed 0 bases, with 11 bases lying between them. The CDR3 spells CASSQGVPVSTDTQYF. DNA of the CDR3: TGTGCCAGCAGCCAAGGGGTACCCGTTAGCACAGATACGCAGTATTTT.

J is TRBJ2-6 and V is TRBV29-1; D possibly uses TRBD1 or TRBD2 (5 bases each). CDR3 length: 14 amino acids. Trimming took 4 bases from V and 0 from J, leaving 7 bases between them. Germline-derived CDR1 and CDR2 are SQVTM and ANQGSEA. For the CDR3, the DNA is TGCAGCGTTGGTGGGACCTCTGGGGCCAACGTCCTGACTTTC. This gives the protein CSVGGTSGANVLTF.

This clonotype was seen many times. The chain joins TRBV28 to TRBJ2-5; 8 nucleotides match TRBD2. The CDR3 is 13 amino acids. CDR1 MDHEN and CDR2 SYDVKM come from the germline V gene. V shed 6 bases, J shed 3 bases, and the junction held 3 bases outside the gene matches. CDR3 protein: CASSPGREETQYF. Written as DNA, the CDR3 is TGTGCCAGCAGCCCCGGGAGGGAAGAGACCCAGTACTTC.

This clonotype was counted at least ten times. The rearrangement joins TRBV29-1 to TRBJ1-5; TRBD1 matches at 7 bases. Germline loops: CDR1 SQVTM, CDR2 ANQGSEA. This CDR3 comprises 13 residues. V shed 5 bases and J 5 bases; nucleotides not matched to a gene: 6. CDR3 protein: CSVQGVSDQPQHF. CDR3 nucleotide sequence: TGCAGCGTTCAGGGGGTAAGCGATCAGCCCCAGCATTTT.

This clonotype was detected ten times or more. The CDR3 region is CASSSGLASAYEQYF. The CDR3 coding sequence is TGTGCCAGCTCATCCGGACTAGCGTCTGCCTACGAGCAGTACTTC. The chain combines TRBV18 with TRBJ2-7; 9 positions agree with TRBD2. The CDR3 spans 15 residues. J lost 2 bases, V lost 5 bases, and 7 bases had no gene match. From germline, CDR1 is KGHSH and CDR2 LQKENI.

The chain couples TRBV6-6 to TRBJ1-5; D unresolved. Germline V gives CDR1 MNHNY, CDR2 SVGAGI (reference sequence). The CDR3 is 15 amino acids. V dropped 2 bases and J dropped 5 bases, with 13 bases sitting between them. The CDR3 coding sequence is TGTGCCAGCAGTTACGATATGTTCGCGGATCAGCCCCAGCATTTT. Translated, it gives CASSYDMFADQPQHF.

This clonotype was detected many times. J is TRBJ2-1 and V is TRBV7-2; the D is unclear. This CDR3 contains 16 residues. V gave up 6 bases and J gave up 6 bases, with 21 bases separating them. Germline values: CDR1 SGHTA, CDR2 FQGNSA. The CDR3 DNA follows: TGTGCCAGCAGTTCAACCGCCAGGATTCTCCCCAATGAGCAGTTCTTC. Its translation: CASSSTARILPNEQFF.

The chain couples TRBV7-9 to TRBJ2-5; no firm D call. Germline V gene data show CDR1 as SEHNR and CDR2 as FQNEAQ (reference sequence). V lost 7 bases, J lost 2 bases, and 17 bases lay in between. This CDR3 has 15 residues. CDR3 in amino acids: CASTPAFALQETQYF. CDR3 nucleotides: TGTGCCAGCACGCCGGCCTTTGCGCTACAAGAGACCCAGTACTTC. The full variable domain, rest sourced from reference TRBV7-9 and TRBJ2-5, is DTGVSQNPRHKITKRGQNVTFRCDPISEHNRLYWYRQTLGQGPEFLTYFQNEAQLEKSRLLSDRFSAERPKGSFSTLEIQRTEQGDSAMYLCASTPAFALQETQYFGPGTRLLVL.

The rearrangement joins TRBV7-2 to TRBJ1-2; D might be TRBD1 (6 bases). The germline gives CDR1 SGHTA, CDR2 FQGNSA. The CDR3 totals 15 residues. The V and J ends lost 6 bases and 0 bases respectively, with 14 bases between them. CDR3: CASRQQGVPNYGYTF. As DNA, the CDR3 is TGTGCCAGCAGACAACAGGGAGTCCCTAACTATGGCTACACCTTC.

The sample holds many counts of this clonotype. This chain joins TRBV7-9 and TRBJ2-1; 7 bases fit TRBD2. The CDR3 consists of 17 residues. V trimming: 0 bases; J trimming: 0 bases; junction bases outside the gene matches: 5. CDR1 SEHNR and CDR2 FQNEAQ come from the germline V gene (reference sequence). CDR3 sequence reads: CASSLAREGSSYNEQFF. CDR3 nucleotides: TGTGCCAGCAGCTTAGCCAGGGAGGGGAGCTCCTACAATGAGCAGTTCTTC.

There are many counts of this clonotype. The chain uses TRBV7-2 and TRBJ2-7, with 8 bases identical to TRBD1. The CDR3 covers 14 residues. CDR1 and CDR2 (germline): SGHTA, FQGNSA. With 4 bases clipped from V and 5 bases from J, the junction kept 7 bases outside the gene matches. The CDR3 DNA reads as TGTGCCAGCAGCTCGGACAGGGAAGTTCACGAGCAGTACTTC. Encoded protein: CASSSDREVHEQYF. Full variable domain (remainder filled in from reference TRBV7-2 and TRBJ2-7): GAGVSQSPSNKVTEKGKDVELRCDPISGHTALYWYRQSLGQGLEFLIYFQGNSAPDKSGLPSDRFSAERTGGSVSTLTIQRTQQEDSAVYLCASSSDREVHEQYFGPGTRLTVT.

This clonotype has just a few counts. This sequence joins TRBV7-8 and TRBJ1-1; maybe TRBD1 (5 bases). In germline, CDR1 is SGHVS, CDR2 FQNEAQ. Trimming shortened V by 5 bases and J by 6 bases, and 16 bases separated the two germline ends. The CDR3 extends over 14 amino acids. CDR3 in amino acids: CASSITQGSPEAFF. The CDR3 coding sequence is TGTGCCAGCAGCATAACCCAGGGTTCCCCTGAAGCTTTCTTT. Full variable domain (rest looked up from reference TRBV7-8 and TRBJ1-1): GAGVSQSPRYKVAKRGQDVALRCDPISGHVSLFWYQQALGQGPEFLTYFQNEAQLDKSGLPSDRFFAERPEGSVSTLKIQRTQQEDSAVYLCASSITQGSPEAFFGQGTRLTVV.